This T cell receptor (beta chain) came from a study of regulatory T cells in long-lasting Graves disease (dated by TCRdb to the early 2020s). With regard to the full study: Persistent Graves' disease was defined as persistently positive TSH receptor autoantibodies together with antithyroid drug treatment for over 5 years. TCR sequencing covered 13 persistent and roughly 20 newly diagnosed Graves' disease patients, 33 samples in total. The study was conducted in China and was registered as a clinical trial. In the clinical cohort, patients with persistent Graves' disease had used antithyroid drugs for an average of about 10.3 years. Persistent Graves' disease patients were compared with newly diagnosed Graves' disease patients by peripheral blood TCR sequencing and RNA sequencing.

Paper-wide results and their limitations: The study examined only peripheral blood because the primary lesion, thyroid tissue, could not be accessed. Lower TCR Shannon entropy and fewer highly expanded clones were observed in persistent Graves' disease patients than in newly diagnosed patients, which suggested clonal expansion. Only the TCR beta chain was sequenced and analyzed. A larger number of public clonotypes was shared among persistent patients (around 2,500) than among newly diagnosed patients (over 850). The authors acknowledged the small sample size as a limitation that may reduce accuracy. Preferential use of TRBV28, TRBJ1-2 and TRBJ2-5 was observed in persistent disease, whereas TRBV20-1 and TRBJ2-1 were favored in newly diagnosed disease.

The method behind the library was multiplex PCR. TCRdb records Illumina HiSeq 4000 as the sequencer. iRepertoire HTBI primers and Arm-PCR amplification of CDR3 regions were used to construct TCR beta libraries. PCR products were gel purified before sequencing. The source study handled its data this way. Gene usage analysis of CDR3 amino acid clonotypes relied on the approximately 68 TRBV and more than twelve TRBJ segments identified across samples. Filtered high-quality paired reads were merged into contigs using COPE and FqMerger. BLAST was used to align contigs to IMGT TRBV, TRBD and TRBJ reference genes, and CDR3 was defined according to IMGT. Clonotypes above 0.1% frequency were classified as highly expanded clones. Repertoire diversity was measured by Shannon entropy, and V-J evenness by the Gini coefficient. A clonotype was considered public if more than one individual shared it. TCRdb reran the public reads through fastp at Q25 and MiXCR, keeping productive beta chains. Here each entry gathers all rows of one CDR3 protein and keeps the most common genes and DNA. These V and J calls originate from TCRdb's pipeline instead of the authors' own analysis. Within this sample are about 340,000 distinct CDR3 sequences, with roughly 21% of them counted one time only. The biggest ten clones account for just under 30% of the sample.

Based on the germline V gene (reference sequence), the CDR1 and CDR2 sequences are DFQATT and SNEGSKA. Its CDR3 holds 18 amino acids, cysteine through phenylalanine. The kept DNA is CDR3 alone, 54 bases in frame from the first base. V gives up 0 bases and J gives up 6 bases, and the segment between their germline ends measures 23 bases. This clonotype was seen a handful of times. What this receptor recognizes is not known. Per-base quality was not reported, and no clone a single base away is much larger than it. This sample's time point label indicates: persistent/refractory GD, antithyroid drugs over 5 years with positive TRAb. For both TCR sequencing and RNA sequencing, RNA was extracted from PBMCs in TRIzol. The diagnosis of Graves' disease was made according to American Thyroid Association guidelines. Patients for the study were recruited at an endocrinology department in Xi'an, China. From each patient, about 9.7 milliliters of peripheral blood was collected into an EDTA anticoagulant tube. PBMCs were isolated by Ficoll Paque Plus density gradient separation without further T cell sorting. An Agilent 2100 Bioanalyzer and agarose gel were used to check RNA quality, while a NanoDrop 2000 measured RNA concentration.

The TCR originated in a female donor with Graves disease. The specimen comprised peripheral blood mononuclear cells (PBMCs), sampled when the disease was refractory, from a patient treated with antithyroid drugs. The chain links TRBV20-1 with TRBJ2-2; no D segment can be confidently identified. CDR3 region: CSARDPPRNRRASGELFF. The nucleotide sequence is given as TGCAGTGCTAGAGATCCCCCCCGGAATCGTAGGGCGTCCGGGGAGCTGTTTTTT.